This is a list of T cell receptor beta chains from one sample in a study of shared clonotypes between healthy human individuals. Measured with immunoSEQ multiplex PCR; TCRdb has only the in-frame clones, and not every one. The profile shows 2 million to 3 million clones, 93% of them singletons. Sequenced input: naive CD4+ T cells from PBMCs. These receptors originate from a man younger than 30 in good health. Some clones in this sample may be carry-over from other donors' samples. Both conserved end residues are part of each CDR3. A D gene is named only where the DNA matches it firmly. Where a row states a size, it is once, few, many or the class of an expanded clone; other rows omit it.

D gene: -
CDR3 length: 17
J gene: TRBJ2-3
clone size: once
V gene: TRBV9
CDR3 protein: CASSVGRRPLPTDTQYF
CDR3 DNA: TGTGCCAGCAGCGTAGGAAGACGGCCACTACCCACAGATACGCAGTATTTT

D gene: TRBD2
CDR3 length: 14
J gene: TRBJ2-5
clone size: -
V gene: TRBV4-3
CDR3 protein: CASSLELAEETQYF
CDR3 DNA: TGCGCCAGCAGCCTGGAACTAGCGGAAGAGACCCAGTACTTC

D gene: TRBD1
CDR3 length: 15
J gene: TRBJ1-1
clone size: -
V gene: TRBV27
CDR3 protein: CASRRNRGTNTEAFF
CDR3 DNA: TGTGCCAGCAGGCGAAACAGGGGGACGAACACTGAAGCTTTCTTT

D gene: TRBD1
CDR3 length: 14
J gene: TRBJ1-2
clone size: -
V gene: TRBV30
CDR3 protein: CAWSGSRGRNGYTF
CDR3 DNA: TGTGCCTGGAGCGGAAGCAGGGGGAGGAATGGCTACACCTTC

D gene: TRBD2
CDR3 length: 18
J gene: TRBJ2-1
clone size: -
V gene: TRBV29-1
CDR3 protein: CSVDRLAGEFWVRNEQFF
CDR3 DNA: TGCAGCGTTGACAGACTAGCGGGAGAGTTTTGGGTTCGCAATGAGCAGTTCTTC

D gene: -
CDR3 length: 16
J gene: TRBJ2-7
clone size: -
V gene: TRBV5-1
CDR3 protein: CASSSGLGTRAYEQYF
CDR3 DNA: TGCGCCAGCAGCTCTGGCTTGGGCACCCGAGCCTACGAGCAGTACTTC

D gene: -
CDR3 length: 13
J gene: TRBJ2-2
clone size: -
V gene: TRBV28
CDR3 protein: CASIRTPTGELFF
CDR3 DNA: TGTGCCAGCATCCGGACACCCACCGGGGAGCTGTTTTTT

D gene: -
CDR3 length: 12
J gene: TRBJ2-3
clone size: -
V gene: TRBV9
CDR3 protein: CASSAGTDTQYF
CDR3 DNA: TGTGCCAGCAGCGCAGGGACAGATACGCAGTATTTT

D gene: -
CDR3 length: 15
J gene: TRBJ1-1
clone size: -
V gene: TRBV10-1
CDR3 protein: CASSGGQTMNTEAFF
CDR3 DNA: TGCGCCAGCAGTGGGGGACAAACCATGAACACTGAAGCTTTCTTT

D gene: TRBD1
CDR3 length: 16
J gene: TRBJ1-2
clone size: -
V gene: TRBV5-1
CDR3 protein: CASSPGQGTDFYGYTF
CDR3 DNA: TGCGCCAGCAGCCCCGGACAGGGGACTGATTTCTATGGCTACACCTTC

D gene: -
CDR3 length: 16
J gene: TRBJ1-1
clone size: -
V gene: TRBV4-2
CDR3 protein: CASSYTGLLINTEAFF
CDR3 DNA: TGTGCCAGCAGCTATACAGGGCTCCTAATCAACACTGAAGCTTTCTTT

D gene: -
CDR3 length: 15
J gene: TRBJ2-2
clone size: -
V gene: TRBV27
CDR3 protein: CASSFRGTNTGELFF
CDR3 DNA: TGTGCCAGCAGTTTTCGGGGGACGAACACCGGGGAGCTGTTTTTT

D gene: TRBD2
CDR3 length: 15
J gene: TRBJ2-1
clone size: -
V gene: TRBV9
CDR3 protein: CASSGGAGEYNEQFF
CDR3 DNA: TGTGCCAGCAGCGGCGGAGCGGGAGAGTACAATGAGCAGTTCTTC

D gene: -
CDR3 length: 12
J gene: TRBJ2-7
clone size: -
V gene: TRBV30
CDR3 protein: CAWGFSAYEQYF
CDR3 DNA: TGTGCCTGGGGGTTTTCGGCCTACGAGCAGTACTTC

D gene: TRBD1
CDR3 length: 14
J gene: TRBJ2-7
clone size: -
V gene: TRBV7-3
CDR3 protein: CASSRQGDNYEQYF
CDR3 DNA: TGTGCCAGCAGTCGACAGGGGGATAACTACGAGCAGTACTTC

D gene: TRBD1
CDR3 length: 16
J gene: TRBJ2-2
clone size: -
V gene: TRBV5-1
CDR3 protein: CASSLEGQGNTGELFF
CDR3 DNA: TGCGCCAGCAGCTTGGAGGGACAGGGGAACACCGGGGAGCTGTTTTTT

D gene: -
CDR3 length: 11
J gene: TRBJ2-7
clone size: few
V gene: TRBV20-1
CDR3 protein: CSARPGYEQYF
CDR3 DNA: TGCAGTGCTAGACCTGGGTACGAGCAGTACTTC

D gene: TRBD2
CDR3 length: 16
J gene: TRBJ2-3
clone size: -
V gene: TRBV6-6
CDR3 protein: CASKVSSGGSTDTQYF
CDR3 DNA: TGTGCCAGCAAAGTTTCTAGCGGGGGAAGCACAGATACGCAGTATTTT

D gene: TRBD1
CDR3 length: 18
J gene: TRBJ2-6
clone size: -
V gene: TRBV7-8
CDR3 protein: CASSLAAGTGAGANVLTF
CDR3 DNA: TGTGCCAGCAGCTTAGCCGCCGGGACAGGGGCCGGGGCCAACGTCCTGACTTTC

D gene: -
CDR3 length: 14
J gene: TRBJ1-1
clone size: once
V gene: TRBV11-2
CDR3 protein: CASSLARGHTEAFF
CDR3 DNA: TGTGCCAGCAGCTTAGCCCGCGGGCACACTGAAGCTTTCTTT

D gene: TRBD2
CDR3 length: 16
J gene: TRBJ2-5
clone size: once
V gene: TRBV6-6
CDR3 protein: CASSPGLAGGTETQYF
CDR3 DNA: TGTGCCAGCAGTCCGGGACTAGCGGGAGGAACAGAGACCCAGTACTTC

D gene: -
CDR3 length: 17
J gene: TRBJ1-4
clone size: -
V gene: TRBV7-2
CDR3 protein: CASSLGLWQGGWEKLFF
CDR3 DNA: TGTGCCAGCAGCTTAGGGTTGTGGCAGGGAGGGTGGGAAAAACTGTTTTTT

D gene: TRBD2
CDR3 length: 16
J gene: TRBJ2-2
clone size: -
V gene: TRBV27
CDR3 protein: CASSFLVGGITGELFF
CDR3 DNA: TGTGCCAGCAGTTTCCTAGTGGGAGGGATTACCGGGGAGCTGTTTTTT

D gene: -
CDR3 length: 16
J gene: TRBJ2-3
clone size: -
V gene: TRBV27
CDR3 protein: CASSWGKDLYTDTQYF
CDR3 DNA: TGTGCCAGCAGTTGGGGAAAGGACTTATACACAGATACGCAGTATTTT

D gene: TRBD2
CDR3 length: 18
J gene: TRBJ2-3
clone size: once
V gene: TRBV7-2
CDR3 protein: CASSLGGLAYGSTDTQYF
CDR3 DNA: TGTGCCAGCAGCTTAGGGGGACTAGCGTATGGAAGCACAGATACGCAGTATTTT

D gene: -
CDR3 length: 15
J gene: TRBJ2-2
clone size: -
V gene: TRBV6-6
CDR3 protein: CASTPRYSNTGELFF
CDR3 DNA: TGTGCCAGCACTCCCAGGTATTCGAACACCGGGGAGCTGTTTTTT

D gene: -
CDR3 length: 14
J gene: TRBJ1-1
clone size: -
V gene: TRBV2
CDR3 protein: CASRPQGMNTEAFF
CDR3 DNA: TGTGCCAGCAGGCCACAGGGAATGAACACTGAAGCTTTCTTT

D gene: -
CDR3 length: 14
J gene: TRBJ2-7
clone size: once
V gene: TRBV5-4
CDR3 protein: CASSLDRAVYEQYF
CDR3 DNA: TGTGCCAGCAGCTTGGACAGGGCGGTCTACGAGCAGTACTTC

D gene: TRBD1
CDR3 length: 15
J gene: TRBJ2-1
clone size: -
V gene: TRBV7-2
CDR3 protein: CASSLTRDRYNEQFF
CDR3 DNA: TGTGCCAGCAGCTTAACCCGGGACAGATACAATGAGCAGTTCTTC

D gene: -
CDR3 length: 15
J gene: TRBJ2-1
clone size: -
V gene: TRBV5-1
CDR3 protein: CASSLQGSGNNEQFF
CDR3 DNA: TGCGCCAGCAGCCTACAGGGCTCTGGCAACAATGAGCAGTTCTTC

D gene: TRBD1
CDR3 length: 14
J gene: TRBJ1-1
clone size: -
V gene: TRBV5-1
CDR3 protein: CASSLGRGDTEAFF
CDR3 DNA: TGCGCCAGCAGCTTGGGCAGGGGGGACACTGAAGCTTTCTTT

D gene: TRBD2
CDR3 length: 14
J gene: TRBJ2-7
clone size: -
V gene: TRBV27
CDR3 protein: CASSSGGRAREQYF
CDR3 DNA: TGTGCCAGCAGTTCCGGCGGGAGGGCCAGAGAGCAGTACTTC

D gene: TRBD2
CDR3 length: 15
J gene: TRBJ2-1
clone size: -
V gene: TRBV7-3
CDR3 protein: CASSLTSGGGVEQFF
CDR3 DNA: TGTGCCAGCAGCTTGACTAGCGGGGGAGGGGTTGAGCAGTTCTTC

D gene: -
CDR3 length: 15
J gene: TRBJ2-7
clone size: once
V gene: TRBV28
CDR3 protein: CASSLRDISSYEQYF
CDR3 DNA: TGTGCCAGCAGTTTAAGGGACATCAGCTCCTACGAGCAGTACTTC

D gene: -
CDR3 length: 13
J gene: TRBJ1-1
clone size: once
V gene: TRBV25-1
CDR3 protein: CASSEGQTTEAFF
CDR3 DNA: TGTGCCAGCAGTGAAGGACAGACCACTGAAGCTTTCTTT

D gene: -
CDR3 length: 14
J gene: TRBJ2-5
clone size: -
V gene: TRBV10-3
CDR3 protein: CAISESRAQETQYF
CDR3 DNA: TGTGCCATCAGTGAGTCCCGGGCCCAAGAGACCCAGTACTTC

D gene: -
CDR3 length: 13
J gene: TRBJ1-3
clone size: -
V gene: TRBV30
CDR3 protein: CAWRAAGGNTIYF
CDR3 DNA: TGTGCCTGGAGAGCGGCCGGAGGAAACACCATATATTTT

D gene: -
CDR3 length: 14
J gene: TRBJ1-1
clone size: -
V gene: TRBV5-1
CDR3 protein: CASSLLQTNTEAFF
CDR3 DNA: TGCGCCAGCAGCTTGTTACAGACGAACACTGAAGCTTTCTTT

D gene: TRBD1
CDR3 length: 13
J gene: TRBJ2-7
clone size: -
V gene: TRBV10-3
CDR3 protein: CAISGQGGYEQYF
CDR3 DNA: TGTGCCATCAGTGGACAGGGGGGCTACGAGCAGTACTTC

D gene: -
CDR3 length: 13
J gene: TRBJ2-7
clone size: few
V gene: TRBV18
CDR3 protein: CASSPWDTYEQYF
CDR3 DNA: TGTGCCAGCTCACCCTGGGACACCTACGAGCAGTACTTC

D gene: -
CDR3 length: 15
J gene: TRBJ2-1
clone size: -
V gene: TRBV9
CDR3 protein: CASSVESASYNEQFF
CDR3 DNA: TGTGCCAGCAGCGTAGAGAGCGCATCCTACAATGAGCAGTTCTTC

D gene: TRBD2
CDR3 length: 17
J gene: TRBJ2-3
clone size: -
V gene: TRBV5-4
CDR3 protein: CASSLAGGSGGTDTQYF
CDR3 DNA: TGTGCCAGCAGCTTGGCTGGCGGTAGCGGGGGCACAGATACGCAGTATTTT

D gene: -
CDR3 length: 12
J gene: TRBJ2-7
clone size: -
V gene: TRBV10-3
CDR3 protein: CAISAGGSEQYF
CDR3 DNA: TGTGCCATCAGTGCTGGAGGTTCCGAGCAGTACTTC

D gene: TRBD2
CDR3 length: 17
J gene: TRBJ2-1
clone size: -
V gene: TRBV13
CDR3 protein: CASSRNLLAVAVDEQFF
CDR3 DNA: TGTGCCAGCAGCCGGAACCTCCTAGCGGTAGCGGTGGATGAGCAGTTCTTC

D gene: -
CDR3 length: 17
J gene: TRBJ2-7
clone size: -
V gene: TRBV7-2
CDR3 protein: CASSPGSRHLLDYEQYF
CDR3 DNA: TGTGCCAGCAGCCCGGGTTCTCGCCACCTACTTGACTACGAGCAGTACTTC

D gene: -
CDR3 length: 13
J gene: TRBJ2-7
clone size: -
V gene: TRBV29-1
CDR3 protein: CSVGLAGTYEQYF
CDR3 DNA: TGCAGCGTTGGCTTGGCGGGTACCTACGAGCAGTACTTC

D gene: -
CDR3 length: 11
J gene: TRBJ2-7
clone size: -
V gene: TRBV30
CDR3 protein: CAWGVLSEQYF
CDR3 DNA: TGTGCCTGGGGCGTCCTGTCCGAGCAGTACTTC

D gene: -
CDR3 length: 16
J gene: TRBJ2-1
clone size: -
V gene: TRBV18
CDR3 protein: CASSPMTTWVGNEQFF
CDR3 DNA: TGTGCCAGCTCACCCATGACCACCTGGGTGGGGAATGAGCAGTTCTTC

D gene: -
CDR3 length: 13
J gene: TRBJ1-2
clone size: -
V gene: TRBV5-4
CDR3 protein: CASTLDSLYGYTF
CDR3 DNA: TGTGCCAGCACCCTTGACAGCCTCTATGGCTACACCTTC

D gene: -
CDR3 length: 12
J gene: TRBJ1-2
clone size: -
V gene: TRBV6-5
CDR3 protein: CASSDSYYGYTF
CDR3 DNA: TGTGCCAGCAGTGACAGCTACTATGGCTACACCTTC

D gene: -
CDR3 length: 16
J gene: TRBJ1-4
clone size: -
V gene: TRBV18
CDR3 protein: CASSEWGTVTNEKLFF
CDR3 DNA: TGTGCCAGCTCCGAATGGGGCACGGTAACTAATGAAAAACTGTTTTTT

D gene: TRBD2
CDR3 length: 15
J gene: TRBJ2-5
clone size: -
V gene: TRBV11-2
CDR3 protein: CASSLDGGVQETQYF
CDR3 DNA: TGTGCCAGCAGCTTAGATGGGGGGGTCCAAGAGACCCAGTACTTC